These T cell receptor beta chains were read from a single sample in a study of blood T cell repertoires in COVID-19. TCRdb keeps only in-frame clones here, not all; method: immunoSEQ multiplex PCR. In the table there are 250,000 to 300,000 clones, roughly 86% of which are singletons. Sequenced: peripheral blood. These TCRs come from a woman younger than 45 with COVID-19, enrolled during active disease. The CDR3 runs from the conserved cysteine through the conserved F or W. D genes are given only for firm matches. Clone sizes are given selectively: once, few, many, or a class where the clone is expanded.

v_call	cdr3_length	j_call	d_call	clone_size	cdr3_aa	cdr3_nt
TRBV9	14	TRBJ1-4	TRBD1	NA	CASSATGRTEKLFF	TGTGCCAGCAGCGCGACAGGGAGAACTGAAAAACTGTTTTTT
TRBV30	13	TRBJ1-4	NA	NA	CAWSRDRPGELFF	TGTGCCTGGAGTCGCGACAGGCCAGGGGAACTGTTTTTT
TRBV5-1	15	TRBJ1-4	NA	once	CASSLVQGGYEKLFF	TGCGCCAGCAGCTTGGTCCAGGGAGGTTATGAAAAACTGTTTTTT
TRBV2	19	TRBJ2-5	TRBD2	NA	CASRYPVGTSGSDQETQYF	TGTGCCAGCAGGTATCCGGTCGGGACTAGCGGGAGCGATCAAGAGACCCAGTACTTC
TRBV6-2/TRBV6-3	14	TRBJ2-7	NA	NA	CASSEPGHTAEQYF	TGTGCCAGCAGTGAGCCGGGACACACCGCCGAGCAGTACTTC
TRBV18	15	TRBJ1-2	NA	NA	CASSPRQQFQGGYTF	TGTGCCAGCTCACCACGACAGCAGTTTCAGGGTGGCTACACCTTC
TRBV7-4	17	TRBJ2-3	TRBD1	NA	CASSLVGQGVYTDTQYF	TGTGCCAGCAGCTTAGTTGGACAGGGGGTGTACACAGATACGCAGTATTTT
TRBV6-5	15	TRBJ1-6	TRBD1	NA	CASRPDRAGRSPLHF	TGTGCCAGCAGACCCGACAGGGCGGGGAGGTCACCCCTCCACTTT
TRBV5-1	13	TRBJ2-7	TRBD1	NA	CASSPGQAWEQYF	TGCGCCAGCAGTCCTGGACAGGCTTGGGAGCAGTACTTC
TRBV27	13	TRBJ2-7	NA	NA	CASSLWRGHEQYF	TGTGCCAGCAGTTTATGGAGGGGACACGAGCAGTACTTC
TRBV6-4	15	TRBJ2-2	TRBD2	NA	CASSILAGVSGELFF	TGTGCCAGCAGTATACTAGCGGGAGTATCCGGGGAGCTGTTTTTT
TRBV9	14	TRBJ1-5	TRBD1	few	CASSFRQGNQPQHF	TGTGCCAGCAGCTTCCGACAGGGGAATCAGCCCCAGCATTTT
TRBV15	17	TRBJ2-2	TRBD2	NA	CATSRDGLAGRTGELFF	TGTGCCACCAGCAGAGATGGGCTAGCGGGACGCACCGGGGAGCTGTTTTTT
TRBV14	15	TRBJ1-1	TRBD1	NA	CASSQRTGSATEAFF	TGTGCCAGCAGCCAGCGGACAGGGTCCGCCACTGAAGCTTTCTTT
TRBV28	17	TRBJ2-2	TRBD2	NA	CASSLVLAGGRPGELFF	TGTGCCAGCAGTTTAGTTCTAGCGGGAGGGCGGCCCGGGGAGCTGTTTTTT
TRBV4-3	15	TRBJ2-7	NA	NA	CASSQEQGRAYEQYF	TGCGCCAGCAGCCAAGAGCAGGGTCGAGCCTACGAGCAGTACTTC
TRBV9	16	TRBJ2-1	NA	NA	CASSAGGISSYNEQFF	TGTGCCAGCAGCGCCGGGGGTATAAGCTCCTACAATGAGCAGTTCTTC
TRBV3-1/TRBV3-2	15	TRBJ1-4	TRBD1	few	CASSSEGDRAEKLFF	TGTGCCAGCAGCAGCGAGGGGGACAGGGCTGAAAAACTGTTTTTT